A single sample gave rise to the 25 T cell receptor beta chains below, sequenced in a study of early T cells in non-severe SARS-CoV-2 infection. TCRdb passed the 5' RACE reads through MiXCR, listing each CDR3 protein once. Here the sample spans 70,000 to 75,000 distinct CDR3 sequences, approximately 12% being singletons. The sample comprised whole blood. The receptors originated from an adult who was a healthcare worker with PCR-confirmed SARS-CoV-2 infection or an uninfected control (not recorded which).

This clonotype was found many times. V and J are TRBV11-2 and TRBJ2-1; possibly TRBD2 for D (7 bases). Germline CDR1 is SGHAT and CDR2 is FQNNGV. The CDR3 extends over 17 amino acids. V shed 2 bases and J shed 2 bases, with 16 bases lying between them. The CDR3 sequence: CASSLTELGGPYNEQFF. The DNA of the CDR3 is TGTGCCAGCAGCTTAACCGAGCTCGGGGGGCCCTACAATGAGCAGTTCTTC.

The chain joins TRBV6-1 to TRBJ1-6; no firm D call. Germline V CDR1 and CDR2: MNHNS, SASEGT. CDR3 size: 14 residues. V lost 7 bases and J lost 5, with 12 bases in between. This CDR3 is CASNQLPNNSPLHF. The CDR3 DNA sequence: TGTGCCAGCAATCAGCTACCCAATAATTCACCCCTCCACTTT.

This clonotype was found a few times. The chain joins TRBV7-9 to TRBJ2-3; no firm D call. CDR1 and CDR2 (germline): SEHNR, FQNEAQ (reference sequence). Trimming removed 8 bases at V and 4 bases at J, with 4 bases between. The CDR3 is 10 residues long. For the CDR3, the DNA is TGTGCCAGCCGGCCAGATACGCAGTATTTT. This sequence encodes CASRPDTQYF.

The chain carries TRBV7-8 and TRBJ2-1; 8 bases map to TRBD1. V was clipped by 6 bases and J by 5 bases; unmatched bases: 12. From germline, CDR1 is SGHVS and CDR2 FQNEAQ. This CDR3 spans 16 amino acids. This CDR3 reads CASSFTGTGQNNEQFF. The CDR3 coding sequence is TGTGCCAGCAGTTTTACCGGGACAGGCCAAAACAATGAGCAGTTCTTC. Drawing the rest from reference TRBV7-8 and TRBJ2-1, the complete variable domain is GAGVSQSPRYKVAKRGQDVALRCDPISGHVSLFWYQQALGQGPEFLTYFQNEAQLDKSGLPSDRFFAERPEGSVSTLKIQRTQQEDSAVYLCASSFTGTGQNNEQFFGPGTRLTVL.

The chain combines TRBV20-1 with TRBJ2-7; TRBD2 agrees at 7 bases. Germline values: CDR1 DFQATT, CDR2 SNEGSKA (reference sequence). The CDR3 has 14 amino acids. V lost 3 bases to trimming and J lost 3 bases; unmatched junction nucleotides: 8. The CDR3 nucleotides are TGCAGTGCTAGTACCGCGGGGGAGCGCTACGAGCAGTACTTC. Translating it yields CSASTAGERYEQYF.

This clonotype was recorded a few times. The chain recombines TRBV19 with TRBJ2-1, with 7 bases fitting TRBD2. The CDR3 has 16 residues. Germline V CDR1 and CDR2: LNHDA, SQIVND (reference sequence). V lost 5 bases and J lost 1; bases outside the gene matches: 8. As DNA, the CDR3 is TGTGCCAGTAGTGGGCTGGAGGGAGGGTCCTACAATGAGCAGTTCTTC. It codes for CASSGLEGGSYNEQFF.

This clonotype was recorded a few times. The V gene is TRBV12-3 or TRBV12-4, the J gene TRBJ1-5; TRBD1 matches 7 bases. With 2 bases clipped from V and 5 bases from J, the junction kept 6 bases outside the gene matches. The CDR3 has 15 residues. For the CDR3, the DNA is TGTGCCAGCAGTTTACCAGGGGGGGACGATCAGCCCCAGCATTTT. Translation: CASSLPGGDDQPQHF.

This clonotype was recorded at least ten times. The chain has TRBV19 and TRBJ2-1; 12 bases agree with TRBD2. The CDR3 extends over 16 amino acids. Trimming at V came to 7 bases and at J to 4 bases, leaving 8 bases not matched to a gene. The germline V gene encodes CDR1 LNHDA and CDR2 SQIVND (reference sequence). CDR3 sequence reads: CASTMGLAGLYNEQFF. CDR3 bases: TGTGCCAGTACCATGGGACTAGCGGGCCTATACAATGAGCAGTTCTTC.

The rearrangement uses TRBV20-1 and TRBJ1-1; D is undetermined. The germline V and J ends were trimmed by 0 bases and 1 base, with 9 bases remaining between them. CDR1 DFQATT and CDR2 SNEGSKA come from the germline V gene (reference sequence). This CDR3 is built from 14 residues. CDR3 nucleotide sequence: TGCAGTGCTAGAGAGGGTCGGGCGAACACTGAAGCTTTCTTT. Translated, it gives CSAREGRANTEAFF.

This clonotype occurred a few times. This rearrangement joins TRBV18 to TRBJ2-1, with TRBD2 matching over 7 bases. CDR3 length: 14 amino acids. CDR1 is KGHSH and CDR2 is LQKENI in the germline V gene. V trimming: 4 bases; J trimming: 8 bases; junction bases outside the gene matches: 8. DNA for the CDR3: TGTGCCAGCTCACTACTCGGGGAGGGCGATGAGCAGTTCTTC. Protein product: CASSLLGEGDEQFF.

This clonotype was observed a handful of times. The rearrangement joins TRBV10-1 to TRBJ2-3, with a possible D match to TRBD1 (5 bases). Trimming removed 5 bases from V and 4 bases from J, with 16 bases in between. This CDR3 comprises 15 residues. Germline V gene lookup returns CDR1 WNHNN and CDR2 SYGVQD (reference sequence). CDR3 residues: CASSSTGFGADTQYF. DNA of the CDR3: TGCGCCAGCAGTTCTACAGGCTTTGGTGCAGATACGCAGTATTTT.

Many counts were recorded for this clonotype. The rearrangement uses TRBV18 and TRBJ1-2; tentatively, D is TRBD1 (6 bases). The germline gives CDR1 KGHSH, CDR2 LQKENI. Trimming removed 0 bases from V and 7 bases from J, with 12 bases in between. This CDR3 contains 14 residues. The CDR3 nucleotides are TGTGCCAGCTCACCACCGGAGGGGGTTAGTGGCTACACCTTC. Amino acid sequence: CASSPPEGVSGYTF.

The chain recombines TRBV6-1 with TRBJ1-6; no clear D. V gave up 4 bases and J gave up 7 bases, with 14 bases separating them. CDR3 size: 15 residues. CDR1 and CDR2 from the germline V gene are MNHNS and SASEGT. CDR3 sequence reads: CASSARAALNSPLHF. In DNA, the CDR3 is TGTGCCAGCAGTGCCCGGGCAGCCCTCAATTCACCCCTCCACTTT.

Written as DNA, the CDR3 is TGTGCCAGCAGTTTTAGGGTAGCGATCTACGAGCAGTACTTC. The encoded protein is CASSFRVAIYEQYF. The chain uses TRBV28 and TRBJ2-7; maybe TRBD2 (5 bases). This CDR3 spans 14 amino acids. The germline V and J ends were trimmed by 3 bases and 3 bases, with 12 bases remaining between them. CDR1 is MDHEN and CDR2 is SYDVKM in the germline V gene.

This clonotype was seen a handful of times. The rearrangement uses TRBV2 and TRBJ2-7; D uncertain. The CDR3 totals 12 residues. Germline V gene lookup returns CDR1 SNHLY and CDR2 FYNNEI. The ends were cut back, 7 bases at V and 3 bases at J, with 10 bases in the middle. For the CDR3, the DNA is TGTGCCAGCATGCCTGCCCGCTACGAGCAGTACTTC. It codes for CASMPARYEQYF.

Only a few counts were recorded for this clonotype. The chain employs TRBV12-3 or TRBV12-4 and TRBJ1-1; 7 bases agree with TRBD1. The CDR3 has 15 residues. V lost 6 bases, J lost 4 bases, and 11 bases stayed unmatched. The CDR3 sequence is CASRLTGAPGTEAFF. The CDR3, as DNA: TGTGCCAGCAGACTAACAGGGGCTCCGGGCACTGAAGCTTTCTTT.

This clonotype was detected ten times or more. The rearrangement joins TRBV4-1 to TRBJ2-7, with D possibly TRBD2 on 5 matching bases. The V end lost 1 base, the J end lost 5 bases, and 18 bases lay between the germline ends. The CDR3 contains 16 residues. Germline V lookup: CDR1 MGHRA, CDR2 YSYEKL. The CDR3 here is CASSQVPSVRGNEQYF. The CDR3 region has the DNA TGCGCCAGCAGCCAAGTACCCTCAGTTCGGGGTAACGAGCAGTACTTC.

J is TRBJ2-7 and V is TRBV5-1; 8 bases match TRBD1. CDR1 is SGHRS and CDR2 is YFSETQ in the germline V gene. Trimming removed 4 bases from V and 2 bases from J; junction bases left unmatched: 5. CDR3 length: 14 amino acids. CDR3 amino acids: CASSEDRVPYEQYF. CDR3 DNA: TGCGCCAGCAGCGAGGACAGGGTCCCCTACGAGCAGTACTTC.

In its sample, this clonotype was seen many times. The CDR3 here is CASSSGTTFEQYF. CDR3 DNA sequence: TGTGCCAGCAGTTCGGGGACGACCTTCGAGCAGTACTTC. The chain is built from TRBV6-2 or TRBV6-3 and TRBJ2-7, with D perhaps being TRBD1 or TRBD2 (5 bases each). Germline V gene data show CDR1 as MNHEY and CDR2 as SVGEGT. This CDR3 spans 13 amino acids. V lost 4 bases, J lost 6 bases, and 13 bases lay in between.

This CDR3 reads CSVIWGQVGMNTEAFF. CDR3 sequence (DNA): TGCAGCGTTATTTGGGGGCAGGTCGGGATGAACACTGAAGCTTTCTTT. V and J are TRBV29-1 and TRBJ1-1; TRBD1 might be the D (6 bases). V was cut by 5 bases and J by 0 bases, with 19 bases left in between. CDR3 length: 16 residues. CDR1 is SQVTM and CDR2 is ANQGSEA in the germline V gene.

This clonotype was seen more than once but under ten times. The CDR3 nucleotides are TGTGCCAGCAGCTGGGAGTCTTCGGACATTCAGTACTTC. Protein product: CASSWESSDIQYF. V is TRBV7-2 and J is TRBJ2-4; D is possibly TRBD2 (5 bases). V lost 4 bases and J lost 8, with 12 bases in between. The CDR3 contains 13 residues. CDR1 SGHTA and CDR2 FQGNSA come from the germline V gene.

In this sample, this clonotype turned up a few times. The CDR3 here is CASRATGPTDTQYF. The CDR3 DNA is TGCGCCAGCCGTGCCACAGGTCCCACAGATACGCAGTATTTT. This chain links TRBV5-1 with TRBJ2-3; tentatively, D is TRBD1 (5 bases). V dropped 7 bases and J dropped 2 bases, with 14 bases sitting between them. CDR1 is SGHRS and CDR2 is YFSETQ in the germline V gene. The CDR3 length is 14 residues.

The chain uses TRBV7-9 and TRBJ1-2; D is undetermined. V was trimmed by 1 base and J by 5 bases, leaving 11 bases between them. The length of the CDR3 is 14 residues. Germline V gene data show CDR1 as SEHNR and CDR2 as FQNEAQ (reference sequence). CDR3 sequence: CASSLGVTDYGYTF. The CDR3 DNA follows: TGTGCCAGCAGCTTAGGAGTAACAGATTATGGCTACACCTTC.

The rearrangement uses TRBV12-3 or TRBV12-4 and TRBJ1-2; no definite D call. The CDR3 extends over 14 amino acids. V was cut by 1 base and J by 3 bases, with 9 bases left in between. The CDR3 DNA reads TGTGCCAGCAGTTTAGGGGCAGCGTACTATGGCTACACCTTC. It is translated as CASSLGAAYYGYTF.

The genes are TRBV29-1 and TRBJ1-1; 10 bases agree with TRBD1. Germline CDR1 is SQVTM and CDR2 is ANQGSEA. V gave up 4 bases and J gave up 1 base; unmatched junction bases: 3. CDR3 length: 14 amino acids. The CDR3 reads CSVARQGANTEAFF. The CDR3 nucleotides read TGCAGCGTTGCCCGACAGGGGGCGAACACTGAAGCTTTCTTT.